This T cell receptor beta chain was sequenced for a study of blood T cell repertoires in COVID-19. In Seattle, patients joined the study during active infection and were tracked longitudinally. In the original analysis: Counts of nucleated cells, estimated from reference gene primer amplification, were obtained. Here immunoSEQ multiplex PCR was the method, and the copy in TCRdb shows in-frame clones only, minus some. Clone size and V and J calls were adopted from that table, with D and trimming inferred from the DNA. The repertoire holds around 310,000 clones, with around 91% as singletons. The CDR3 contains 12 residues. Per germline, CDR1 GTSNPN and CDR2 SVGIG (reference sequence). V lost 4 bases to trimming and J lost 4 bases; unmatched junction nucleotides: 3.

The chain employs TRBV30 and TRBJ2-7, with 8 bases lining up with TRBD1. This receptor was obtained from a woman between 40 and 55 years old with COVID-19, enrolled during active disease. The sample was peripheral blood. The CDR3 here is CAWTGGVYEQYF. The CDR3 DNA reads as TGTGCCTGGACAGGGGGCGTGTACGAGCAGTACTTC.